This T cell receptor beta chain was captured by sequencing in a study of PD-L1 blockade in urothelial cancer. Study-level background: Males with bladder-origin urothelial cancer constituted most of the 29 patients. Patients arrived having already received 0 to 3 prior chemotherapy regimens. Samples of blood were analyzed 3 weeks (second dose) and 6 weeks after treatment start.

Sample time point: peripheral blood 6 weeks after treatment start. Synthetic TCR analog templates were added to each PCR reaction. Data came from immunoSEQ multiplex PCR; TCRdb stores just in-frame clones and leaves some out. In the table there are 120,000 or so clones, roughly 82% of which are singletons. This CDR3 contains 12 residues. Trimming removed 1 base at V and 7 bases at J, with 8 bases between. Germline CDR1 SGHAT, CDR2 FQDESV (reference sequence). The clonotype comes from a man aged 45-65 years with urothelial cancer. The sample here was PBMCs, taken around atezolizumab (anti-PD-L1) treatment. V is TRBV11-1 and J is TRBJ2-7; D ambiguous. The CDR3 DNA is TGTGCCAGCAGCTTAGGATCAGATGAGCAGTACTTC. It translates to CASSLGSDEQYF.